These 12 T cell receptor beta chains were sequenced from one sample in a study of T cell responses to AZD1222 COVID-19 vaccine. Using immunoSEQ multiplex PCR, the repertoire was profiled, and TCRdb retains in-frame clones only, with some absent. This table has more than 100,000 clones, around 86% appearing once. The specimen comprised peripheral blood, sampled on day 0 of AZD1222 vaccination. The receptors derive from an adult in good health.

The J gene is TRBJ2-5, the V gene TRBV7-2, with 9 bases that match TRBD1. The CDR3 sequence is 15 residues long. CDR1 and CDR2 from the germline V gene are SGHTA and FQGNSA. Trimming removed 0 bases from V and 2 bases from J; junction bases left unmatched: 1. Written as DNA, the CDR3 is TGTGCCAGCAGCTTAGCAGGACAGGGGCAAGAGACCCAGTACTTC. Protein product: CASSLAGQGQETQYF.

This clone was recorded only once. The chain recombines TRBV5-1 with TRBJ2-1; D is unclear. In germline, CDR1 is SGHRS, CDR2 YFSETQ. Trimming took off 0 bases at V and 4 bases at J, with 8 bases between the two ends. CDR3 length equals 14 residues. In nucleotides, the CDR3 is TGCGCCAGCAGCTTGGCCCAGAGTTACAATGAGCAGTTCTTC. Translated: CASSLAQSYNEQFF.

The chain uses TRBV6-4 and TRBJ2-2; a possible D gene is TRBD2 (5 bases). This CDR3 comprises 13 residues. Trimming took 5 bases from V and 4 from J, leaving 8 bases between them. In germline, CDR1 is MRHNA, CDR2 SNTAGT. The CDR3 DNA reads TGTGCCAGCAGTTATCGGGGCACCGGGGAGCTGTTTTTT. Its translation is CASSYRGTGELFF.

This rearrangement joins TRBV6-5 to TRBJ2-1; 9 nucleotides agree with TRBD1. CDR1 and CDR2 (germline): MNHEY, SVGAGI. The CDR3 runs to 15 residues. With V trimmed by 8 bases and J by 6 bases, 11 bases remained unmatched. The CDR3 coding sequence is TGTGCCAGCCGCCCGGTGACAGGGGGGGCCAATGAGCAGTTCTTC. Translation: CASRPVTGGANEQFF.

The chain recombines TRBV5-1 with TRBJ1-4; D is possibly TRBD1 (5 bases). Germline lookup yields CDR1 SGHRS and CDR2 YFSETQ. The CDR3 sequence is 15 residues long. Deletions cut 5 bases from V and 0 bases from J, with 11 bases between. The CDR3 DNA is TGCGCCAGCAGGCCCCAGGGTTCAACTAATGAAAAACTGTTTTTT. It translates to CASRPQGSTNEKLFF.

The J gene is TRBJ2-1, the V gene TRBV6-6; D is undetermined. CDR3 length equals 11 residues. The V end was cut by 2 bases, the J end by 6 bases, with 2 bases between. CDR1 and CDR2 (germline): MNHNY, SVGAGI (reference sequence). The DNA for the CDR3 is TGTGCCAGCAGTTACGGCAATGAGCAGTTCTTC. This sequence encodes CASSYGNEQFF.

This clone was seen only once. The chain uses TRBV4-2 and TRBJ2-1, with 7 bases lining up with TRBD2. Germline loops: CDR1 LGHNA, CDR2 YNFKEQ. The V gene end was trimmed by 3 bases and the J gene end by 8 bases; junction bases not matched to a gene: 13. The CDR3 runs to 16 residues. The CDR3 sequence is CASSQPEGRVRDEQFF. CDR3 coding DNA: TGTGCCAGCAGCCAGCCGGAAGGGAGGGTGAGGGATGAGCAGTTCTTC.

DNA for the CDR3: TGTGCCAGCAGCTTAGGGCGACCGGGGGGCACAGATACGCAGTATTTT. The encoded protein is CASSLGRPGGTDTQYF. The V call is TRBV7-9, the J call TRBJ2-3; a possible D gene is TRBD2 (6 bases). The V end was cut by 1 base, the J end by 1 base, with 12 bases between. Germline V gene lookup returns CDR1 SEHNR and CDR2 FQNEAQ (reference sequence). The CDR3 loop spans 16 amino acids.

This chain links TRBV6-2 or TRBV6-3 with TRBJ2-1; D is unclear. In germline, CDR1 is MNHEY, CDR2 SVGEGT. This CDR3 region has 13 residues. V lost 2 bases and J 12 bases, leaving 14 bases between the germline ends. As DNA, the CDR3 is TGTGCCAGCAGTTACGATCCACGGGCTGGGCAGTTCTTC. Translating it yields CASSYDPRAGQFF.

The rearrangement uses TRBV10-3 and TRBJ2-7, with D tentatively TRBD1 or TRBD2 (6 bases each). The CDR3 totals 13 residues. In germline, CDR1 is ENHRY, CDR2 SYGVKD. Between the trimmed V and J ends, which lost 10 bases and 3 bases, there was a span of 16 bases. In nucleotides, the CDR3 is TGTGCCACGGGGGTTTTACAGGGCTACGAGCAGTACTTC. Its translation: CATGVLQGYEQYF.

This clone appeared once. The chain combines TRBV7-3 with TRBJ1-3; tentatively, D is TRBD1 (5 bases). CDR3 size: 14 residues. Trimming removed 5 bases from V and 4 bases from J, with 12 bases in between. CDR1 and CDR2 (germline): SGHTA, FQGTGA. The CDR3 region has the DNA TGTGCCAGCAGCCCGGGGGGGAACGGAAACACCATATATTTT. It encodes CASSPGGNGNTIYF.

The CDR3 spells CAISDPGGRDEQYF. The CDR3 nucleotides are TGTGCCATCAGTGACCCAGGGGGCCGGGACGAGCAGTACTTC. The chain joins TRBV10-3 to TRBJ2-7; 8 positions match TRBD1. This CDR3 has 14 amino acids. In germline, CDR1 is ENHRY, CDR2 SYGVKD. The trim removed 3 bases at V and 5 bases at J, leaving 6 bases unmatched.